This TCR beta chain comes out of a study of T-cell reconstitution after alpha-beta-depleted transplantation in children. V was shortened by 4 bases and J by 1 base, with 17 bases between the two germline ends. CDR1 SGHRS and CDR2 YFSETQ come from the germline V gene. The CDR3 covers 16 residues. Molecular barcoding with unique molecular identifiers was used for the TCRbeta library. TCRdb reprocessed the PCR reads with MiXCR, giving one entry per CDR3 protein. The sample lists some 640,000 distinct CDR3 sequences, over 15% occurring once. The chain couples TRBV5-1 to TRBJ1-1; D remains ambiguous. Sequencing was performed on PBMCs from the stem cell graft donor, taken from the stem cell graft. The clonotype originates from a human donor who donated a stem cell graft to a child with acute myeloid leukemia. CDR3 residues: CASSLAPRGWNTEAFF. For the CDR3, the DNA is TGCGCCAGCAGCCTGGCCCCACGGGGATGGAACACTGAAGCTTTCTTT.